In its sample, the clone carrying this T cell receptor (beta chain) was seen a few times. Its antigen is not identified. This entry comes from a study of response to subunit inactivated influenza vaccine. General study results and limits: New T cells are recruited in small numbers by each seasonal influenza vaccination, according to the authors' suggestion.

V was shortened by 1 base and J by 4 bases, with 14 bases between the two germline ends. CDR1 and CDR2 from the germline V gene are MNHEY and SVGAGI. CDR3 length: 16 residues. TCRdb fed the RT-PCR reads into MiXCR, producing one record per CDR3 protein. Of hundreds of thousands of distinct CDR3 sequences listed, approximately 14% are singletons. This specimen was PBMCs from blood, taken about 13 days after vaccination. This receptor was obtained from a man aged 50 to 59 who received an inactivated influenza vaccine. V is TRBV6-5 and J is TRBJ1-5; D call uncertain. Here the CDR3 reads CASSYLGPRTNQPQHF. Here the CDR3 DNA reads TGTGCCAGCAGTTACTTAGGTCCGCGTACAAATCAGCCCCAGCATTTT.